This T cell receptor beta chain was retrieved from a study of T cell responses to AZD1222 COVID-19 vaccine listed by TCRdb under 2021. Notes on the research overall: AZD1222 recipients given second doses at about 4 weeks or at about 12 weeks were pooled, since spike-specific TCR depth and breadth were not found to differ between the two schedules. TCR sequencing covered 230 to 250 trial participants: around 210 given two doses of AZD1222 and around 26 given two doses of MenACWY control vaccine. Enrollment into the trials was organized by age into subgroups of 18-55, 56-69 and 70-plus years, and those subgroups contained roughly 140, 27 and 60 TCR-sequenced participants, respectively. General conclusions and limits of the study: Because no day 14 peak-response samples were available, repertoires were characterized only after the peak T cell response. After two AZD1222 doses, both the breadth and the depth of spike-specific TCRs were significantly higher than at day 0 and than in MenACWY recipients. Most participants were white British and females outnumbered males, and the authors suggested that clonal diversity may have been underestimated. CD4 TCRs associated with the vaccine covered the entire spike protein, and the dominant responses were in regions 160-218 and 743-854. Conclusions about previously exposed vaccinees are limited, since just six AZD1222 recipients were seropositive for SARS-CoV-2 at baseline. In the small 56-69-year group, the increase in depth fell short of significance, most likely because of low power. Reportedly, almost half of the unique spike-specific TCRs recognized epitopes lying outside the regions that are mutated in the B.1.351 and B.1.1.7 variants.

The CDR3 regions of human TCRbeta chains were analyzed by immunosequencing. As for the original processing: Repertoire TCRs were matched against a reference library of SARS-CoV-2-specific TCRs generated with the MIRA antigen-specificity platform. Breadth was defined as the fraction of unique TCRs that were SARS-CoV-2-associated. Depth was defined as the fraction of total T cells that were SARS-CoV-2-associated. Using the MIRA data, each spike-specific TCR was assigned both to the spike region to which the TCR was reactive and to a CD4 or CD8 class. Log10-transformed breadth and depth values were compared by one-way ANOVA with Sidak's multiple comparisons tests. Drawn from immuneACCESS, this table holds only the in-frame rearrangements with V and J called that TCRdb kept. Clones are partly lost; checked studies trace under half to an unresolved V gene and leave the rest unexplained. That table gives V, J and clone size, and the DNA gave D and trimming. The sample data list 110,000 to 150,000 clones, and more than 80% of these were observed just once. The ten most abundant clones make up about 1.5% of the sample.

There are 15 amino acids in the CDR3, from cysteine to phenylalanine inclusive. CDR3 DNA is the only sequence kept; it has 45 bases, read in frame from the first base. The germline V gene specifies SGHRS as CDR1 and YFSETQ as CDR2. V gives up 6 bases and J gives up 0 bases, and the segment between their germline ends measures 13 bases. In light of the paper, this sample's time point label describes: baseline before first vaccination. Vaccinee samples were obtained from the UK trials COV001 and COV002, which included a single-blind randomized controlled phase 2/3 trial of AZD1222 (ChAdOx1 nCoV-19) in healthy adults. For TCRbeta chain sequencing, PBMC samples from trial participants were taken at day 0 and at day 28 after the second dose. Turning to this clone: Its antigen is not yet known. Base qualities are not recorded, but no much larger clone differs from it by a single base.

The TCR was taken from an adult in good health. The source material was peripheral blood, sampled on day 0 of AZD1222 vaccination. The rearranged chain carries TRBV5-1 and TRBJ1-3; TRBD1 is a possible D gene, resting on 5 matching bases. The CDR3: CASKRGVDSGNTIYF. The DNA sequence follows: TGCGCCAGCAAAAGGGGAGTTGACTCTGGAAACACCATATATTTT.